One and the same sample provided the 29 T cell receptor beta chains below, sequenced in a study of PD-L1 blockade in urothelial cancer (dated 2017 in TCRdb). Sample time point, as interpreted from the label and publication: pretreatment peripheral blood. Preparation of the library involved the immunoSEQ multiplex PCR assay. TCRdb provides this immuneACCESS table in a form limited to in-frame rearrangements. Some clones are lacking; in checked studies, under half of them reflect an unresolved V gene, and why the rest are absent is not known. The sample table holds over 45,000 clones, of which more than 70% were seen once. Of the sample, approximately 23% falls within the top ten clones. Sequenced material: PBMCs, taken around atezolizumab (anti-PD-L1) treatment. Source of these receptors: a man between 60 and 75 years old with urothelial cancer.

This rearrangement joins TRBV10-3 to TRBJ2-7; D perhaps matches TRBD2 (7 bases). Trimming shortened V by 7 bases and J by 2 bases, and 15 bases separated the two germline ends. This CDR3 spans 14 amino acids. The V gene's germline CDR1 is ENHRY and CDR2 SYGVKD. DNA of the CDR3: TGTGCCATCACGGGCGGGGGCGACACCTACGAGCAGTACTTC. It is translated as CAITGGGDTYEQYF.

The chain uses TRBV10-3 and TRBJ1-1, with TRBD1 as a possible D gene (6 bases). Germline CDR1 reads ENHRY; CDR2 reads SYGVKD. Trimming took 8 bases from V and 5 from J, leaving 15 bases between them. The CDR3 totals 13 residues. In DNA, the CDR3 is TGTGCCATCGGGACGCGACAGGAAACTGAAGCTTTCTTT. It codes for CAIGTRQETEAFF.

The CDR3 protein is CASSMAAPDTQYF. The CDR3 nucleotides are TGTGCCAGTAGTATGGCGGCCCCAGATACGCAGTATTTT. The rearrangement links TRBV19 to TRBJ2-3; D remains ambiguous. CDR3 length equals 13 residues. V lost 3 bases and J 4 bases, leaving 8 bases between the germline ends. Looked up from germline, CDR1 is LNHDA and CDR2 is SQIVND (reference sequence).

Here the CDR3 reads CASSFFSGQELYEQYF. DNA for the CDR3: TGTGCCAGCAGCTTTTTTTCGGGACAGGAACTCTACGAGCAGTACTTC. The V call is TRBV5-5, the J call TRBJ2-7, with TRBD1 identical over 8 bases. CDR1 is SGHKS, CDR2 YYEKEE, per germline (reference sequence). V lost 2 bases to trimming and J lost 3 bases; unmatched junction nucleotides: 10. This CDR3 is built from 16 residues.

The rearrangement uses TRBV28 and TRBJ1-1, with 7 bases lining up with TRBD1. Unmatched junction bases numbered 6, after V lost 5 bases and J lost 3 bases. The CDR3 consists of 14 residues. Germline lookup yields CDR1 MDHEN and CDR2 SYDVKM. CDR3 nucleotides: TGTGCCAGCAGTCCTCAAACAGGGGACACTGAAGCTTTCTTT. Its protein is CASSPQTGDTEAFF.

This clone was seen many times. J is TRBJ1-4 and V is TRBV7-9; a weak D match, TRBD1 (5 bases). CDR3 size: 14 residues. V was trimmed by 2 bases and J by 3 bases, leaving 7 bases between them. In germline, CDR1 is SEHNR, CDR2 FQNEAQ (reference sequence). Here the CDR3 reads CASSLTGSNEKLFF. CDR3 bases: TGTGCCAGCAGCTTAACAGGATCTAATGAAAAACTGTTTTTT.

The rearrangement joins TRBV27 to TRBJ2-2, with 8 bases fitting TRBD2. The CDR3 is made up of 15 amino acids. The junction had 7 bases not matched to a gene; V was cut back by 5 bases and J by 5 bases. Germline CDR1 is MNHEY and CDR2 is SMNVEV (reference sequence). CDR3 sequence (DNA): TGTGCCAGCAGTCCCTGGACTAGCCGAACCGGGGAGCTGTTTTTT. Translated: CASSPWTSRTGELFF.

The chain uses TRBV11-2 and TRBJ1-1; maybe TRBD1 (6 bases). CDR1 and CDR2 from the germline V gene are SGHAT and FQNNGV. The CDR3 spans 15 residues. The ends were cut back, 1 base at V and 4 bases at J, with 13 bases in the middle. CDR3 region: CASSLVGGASTEAFF. CDR3 sequence (DNA): TGTGCCAGCAGCTTAGTCGGGGGGGCTAGCACTGAAGCTTTCTTT. Variable domain in full (rest from reference TRBV11-2 and TRBJ1-1): EAGVAQSPRYKIIEKRQSVAFWCNPISGHATLYWYQQILGQGPKLLIQFQNNGVVDDSQLPKDRFSAERLKGVDSTLKIQPAKLEDSAVYLCASSLVGGASTEAFFGQGTRLTVV.

This clone was picked up one time. The rearrangement links TRBV5-4 to TRBJ2-5; TRBD2 matches at 8 bases. With 4 bases clipped from V and 1 base from J, the junction kept 6 bases outside the gene matches. CDR1 is SGHNT and CDR2 is YYREEE in the germline V gene (reference sequence). This CDR3 has 15 residues. CDR3 sequence (DNA): TGTGCCAGCAGCCCCACGGGGGGGCCCCAAGAGACCCAGTACTTC. Translation: CASSPTGGPQETQYF.

This chain links TRBV11-2 with TRBJ2-5, with D perhaps matching TRBD1 (6 bases). In germline, CDR1 is SGHAT, CDR2 FQNNGV. The ends were cut back, 0 bases at V and 0 bases at J, with 11 bases in the middle. CDR3 length: 16 amino acids. The CDR3 sequence: CASSLERDTHQETQYF. CDR3 sequence (DNA): TGTGCCAGCAGCTTAGAAAGGGACACTCACCAAGAGACCCAGTACTTC.

The rearrangement joins TRBV30 to TRBJ2-5; 14 nucleotides match TRBD2. Germline CDR1 is GTSNPN and CDR2 is SVGIG (reference sequence). Trimming took 3 bases from V and 0 from J; bases not matched to a gene: 3. This CDR3 has 16 amino acids. DNA of the CDR3: TGTGCCTGGAGGCGACTAGCGGGGGGGAACCAAGAGACCCAGTACTTC. As protein: CAWRRLAGGNQETQYF. Full variable domain (missing parts from reference TRBV30 and TRBJ2-5): SQTIHQWPATLVQPVGSPLSLECTVEGTSNPNLYWYRQAAGRGLQLLFYSVGIGQISSEVPQNLSASRPQDRQFILSSKKLLLSDSGFYLCAWRRLAGGNQETQYFGPGTRLLVL.

V gene TRBV6-5 combines with J gene TRBJ2-3; D possibly corresponds to TRBD2 (8 bases). The CDR3 sequence is 15 residues long. Trimming took 6 bases from V and 0 from J, leaving 13 bases between them. Germline V CDR1 and CDR2: MNHEY, SVGAGI. Here the CDR3 DNA reads TGTGCCAGCAGCGGGAGGGGGCTAAGCACAGATACGCAGTATTTT. Residues: CASSGRGLSTDTQYF.

The chain carries TRBV7-2 and TRBJ1-2; tentatively, D is TRBD1 (5 bases). The CDR3 contains 14 residues. Per the germline V gene, CDR1 is SGHTA and CDR2 is FQGNSA. Trimming stripped 0 bases from V and 4 bases from J, with 9 bases between. CDR3 sequence: CASSLAVQGYGYTF. The CDR3 nucleotides are TGTGCCAGCAGCTTAGCGGTGCAGGGCTATGGCTACACCTTC.

The chain joins TRBV6-1 to TRBJ1-5; D is uncertain. V was shortened by 4 bases and J by 0 bases, with 13 bases between the two germline ends. The CDR3 totals 16 residues. Germline V lookup: CDR1 MNHNS, CDR2 SASEGT. CDR3 bases: TGTGCCAGCAGTGGCGAGGGTCGTAATAGCAATCAGCCCCAGCATTTT. It yields the protein CASSGEGRNSNQPQHF.

V usage is TRBV25-1 and J usage is TRBJ2-7; the D gene is possibly TRBD1 (5 bases). The CDR3 contains 13 residues. Germline CDR1 is MGHDK and CDR2 is SYGVNS. V lost 4 bases, J lost 5 bases, and 12 bases lay in between. The CDR3 reads CASSVKGIHEQYF. DNA for the CDR3: TGTGCCAGCAGTGTCAAGGGGATCCACGAGCAGTACTTC.

The chain recombines TRBV6-6 with TRBJ2-5; D gene ambiguous. The V and J ends lost 4 bases and 5 bases respectively, with 5 bases between them. Germline CDR1 reads MNHNY; CDR2 reads SVGAGI (reference sequence). The CDR3 has 11 residues. CDR3 sequence reads: CASSSSETQYF. CDR3 sequence (DNA): TGTGCCAGCAGTTCGAGCGAGACCCAGTACTTC.

The V and J genes are TRBV27 and TRBJ2-1; D is unclear. CDR3 size: 14 residues. V was shortened by 5 bases and J by 8 bases, with 16 bases between the two germline ends. Germline V gene lookup returns CDR1 MNHEY and CDR2 SMNVEV (reference sequence). This CDR3 is CASSTRPIRDEQFF. As DNA, the CDR3 is TGTGCCAGCAGTACCCGCCCCATAAGAGATGAGCAGTTCTTC.

The chain combines TRBV4-2 with TRBJ2-7; 10 bases agree with TRBD2. V lost 2 bases, J lost 7 bases, and 8 bases stayed unmatched. Germline loops: CDR1 LGHNA, CDR2 YNFKEQ. The CDR3 totals 15 residues. CDR3 residues: CASSQFASGGEEQYF. CDR3 in DNA: TGTGCCAGCAGCCAATTTGCTAGCGGGGGCGAAGAGCAGTACTTC.

The chain is built from TRBV7-2 and TRBJ2-7; TRBD1 might be the D (6 bases). The germline gives CDR1 SGHTA, CDR2 FQGNSA. This CDR3 spans 13 amino acids. Trimming cost V 6 bases and J 3 bases, with 12 bases left between them. This CDR3 is CASSYRDNYEQYF. CDR3 in DNA: TGTGCCAGCAGTTACAGGGACAACTACGAGCAGTACTTC.

As DNA, the CDR3 is TGTGCCAGCAGCCCCCGTCCCGCAGGGATGAGCTCTGGAAACACCATATATTTT. This gives the protein CASSPRPAGMSSGNTIYF. The chain recombines TRBV7-9 with TRBJ1-3; perhaps TRBD1 as D (5 bases). The germline V gene has CDR1 SEHNR and CDR2 FQNEAQ (reference sequence). CDR3 length: 18 amino acids. V was clipped by 5 bases and J by 0 bases, with 20 bases between them.

This clone was detected a few times. The V and J genes are TRBV5-1 and TRBJ1-1; TRBD1 agrees at 8 bases. The J segment lost 3 bases and the V segment lost 4 bases, leaving 8 bases of the junction unmatched. The CDR3 consists of 15 residues. Germline V gives CDR1 SGHRS, CDR2 YFSETQ. In DNA, the CDR3 is TGCGCCAGCAGCGTGGACAGGGTAGTGGACACTGAAGCTTTCTTT. It codes for CASSVDRVVDTEAFF.

The chain links TRBV7-2 to TRBJ2-7, with 7 bases that match TRBD1. From germline, CDR1 is SGHTA and CDR2 FQGNSA. The V segment lost 5 bases and the J segment 0 bases; nucleotides outside the gene matches: 7. The CDR3 runs to 15 residues. The CDR3 DNA reads as TGTGCCAGCAGCCTCAAGGGGACAGACTCCTACGAGCAGTACTTC. Translated, it gives CASSLKGTDSYEQYF.

The chain employs TRBV11-2 and TRBJ2-5; 13 bases line up with TRBD2. Germline assignment: CDR1 SGHAT and CDR2 FQNNGV. The V and J ends lost 0 bases and 9 bases, in that order; junction bases with no gene match: 4. This CDR3 contains 15 residues. This CDR3 is CASSLEGLAGYAQYF. DNA for the CDR3: TGTGCCAGCAGCTTAGAGGGACTAGCGGGATACGCCCAGTACTTC. The full variable domain, completed using reference TRBV11-2 and TRBJ2-5, is EAGVAQSPRYKIIEKRQSVAFWCNPISGHATLYWYQQILGQGPKLLIQFQNNGVVDDSQLPKDRFSAERLKGVDSTLKIQPAKLEDSAVYLCASSLEGLAGYAQYFGPGTRLLVL.

The genes are TRBV18 and TRBJ1-2; 7 bases agree with TRBD1. The CDR3 is 14 amino acids. J gave up 6 bases and V 3 bases, and 7 bases lay outside the gene matches. Germline CDR1 reads KGHSH; CDR2 reads LQKENI. In DNA, the CDR3 is TGTGCCAGCTCACCCCAGGGACAGAATGATGGCTACACCTTC. It yields the protein CASSPQGQNDGYTF.

The chain recombines TRBV29-1 with TRBJ1-2, with D unresolved. The V end was cut by 6 bases, the J end by 6 bases, with 11 bases between. Germline V gene lookup returns CDR1 SQVTM and CDR2 ANQGSEA. The CDR3 has 11 residues. The CDR3 protein is CSVTGLDGYTF. The CDR3 bases are TGCAGCGTAACGGGTCTTGATGGCTACACCTTC. The full variable domain, with the rest looked up from reference TRBV29-1 and TRBJ1-2, is SAVISQKPSRDICQRGTSLTIQCQVDSQVTMMFWYRQQPGQSLTLIATANQGSEATYESGFVIDKFPISRPNLTFSTLTVSNMSPEDSSIYLCSVTGLDGYTFGSGTRLTVV.

The genes are TRBV6-6 and TRBJ2-7; 12 bases match TRBD1. The CDR3 has 13 amino acids. CDR1 MNHNY and CDR2 SVGAGI come from the germline V gene (reference sequence). The V and J ends lost 8 bases and 7 bases, in that order; junction bases with no gene match: 6. The CDR3 loop reads CASQGQGAREQYF. Written as DNA, the CDR3 is TGTGCCAGCCAGGGACAGGGGGCCAGGGAGCAGTACTTC.

J is TRBJ1-5 and V is TRBV30; D not resolved. The V gene lost 2 bases and the J gene lost 1 base, with 6 bases spanning the gap. The germline gives CDR1 GTSNPN, CDR2 SVGIG (reference sequence). This CDR3 contains 13 residues. The CDR3 DNA reads TGTGCCTGGAGTTCGTTAAGCAATCAGCCCCAGCATTTT. Its protein is CAWSSLSNQPQHF.

This chain uses TRBV9 with TRBJ2-1; TRBD2 agrees at 7 bases. The CDR3 has 14 amino acids. The germline CDR1 and CDR2 sequences are SGDLS and YYNGEE. The ends lost 4 bases at V and 3 bases at J; junction bases unmatched: 4. DNA for the CDR3: TGTGCCAGCAGCCCGCGGGACTACTACAATGAGCAGTTCTTC. This codes for CASSPRDYYNEQFF.

The chain links TRBV28 to TRBJ1-5, with D maybe TRBD1 (5 bases). The CDR3 runs to 15 residues. CDR1 and CDR2 (germline): MDHEN, SYDVKM. V lost 6 bases to trimming and J lost 5 bases, with 17 bases between them. The CDR3 DNA reads as TGTGCCAGCAGCACAGGACGTGACGGCGATCAGCCCCAGCATTTT. This encodes CASSTGRDGDQPQHF.